This passage covers 21 T cell receptor beta chains from one sample sequenced in a study of blood T cell repertoires in COVID-19. Method: immunoSEQ multiplex PCR; TCRdb's copy keeps in-frame clones and lacks some. The sample records 400,000 to 450,000 clones, 90% being singletons. The specimen was PBMCs or T cells enriched from blood (not recorded which). These receptors came from a young man who had recovered from COVID-19.

This chain joins TRBV5-1 and TRBJ1-6, with D hard to call. CDR1 SGHRS and CDR2 YFSETQ come from the germline V gene. This CDR3 region has 14 residues. V was trimmed by 0 bases and J by 6 bases, leaving 7 bases between them. The CDR3 sequence is CASSLGQSNSPLHF. As DNA, the CDR3 is TGCGCCAGCAGCTTGGGGCAAAGTAATTCACCCCTCCACTTT.

V usage is TRBV2 and J usage is TRBJ1-2; no clear D. This CDR3 has 17 amino acids. V lost 7 bases and J lost 0, with 21 bases in between. Germline V gene data show CDR1 as SNHLY and CDR2 as FYNNEI. The CDR3: CASTYSPAPSTNYGYTF. CDR3 nucleotide sequence: TGTGCCAGCACCTACTCACCAGCGCCTTCTACTAACTATGGCTACACCTTC.

This clone showed up just once. V usage is TRBV6-5 and J usage is TRBJ1-2, with 9 bases fitting TRBD1. Trimming cost V 5 bases and J 5 bases; bases outside gene matches: 3. Looked up from germline, CDR1 is MNHEY and CDR2 is SVGAGI. CDR3 length: 13 residues. CDR3: CASSRTGEYGYTF. The CDR3 DNA is TGTGCCAGCAGTAGGACAGGGGAGTATGGCTACACCTTC.

The rearrangement uses TRBV5-8 and TRBJ1-6; TRBD1 matches 9 bases. The V gene end was trimmed by 3 bases and the J gene end by 7 bases; junction bases not matched to a gene: 5. This CDR3 comprises 15 residues. Germline V gene lookup returns CDR1 SGHTS and CDR2 YDEGEE. The CDR3 reads CASSSGTGYNSPLHF. The CDR3 DNA reads TGTGCCAGCAGCTCCGGGACAGGGTACAATTCACCCCTCCACTTT.

V and J are TRBV3-1 (or the pseudogene TRBV3-2) and TRBJ2-2; TRBD1 aligns across 10 bases. The CDR3 is 17 amino acids. Trimming at V came to 2 bases and at J to 6 bases, leaving 9 bases not matched to a gene. Germline-derived CDR1 and CDR2 are LGHDT and YNNKEL (reference sequence). This chain's CDR3 is CASSQRDGQGGPGELFF. CDR3 DNA sequence: TGTGCCAGCAGCCAACGAGATGGACAGGGGGGCCCCGGGGAGCTGTTTTTT.

The genes are TRBV5-1 and TRBJ1-2; 7 nucleotides agree with TRBD1. After removal of 0 bases from V and 4 bases from J, the junction contained 3 bases not matched to a gene. Germline values: CDR1 SGHRS, CDR2 YFSETQ. The CDR3 loop spans 14 amino acids. DNA for the CDR3: TGCGCCAGCAGCTTGGCGGGACAGAGCTATGGCTACACCTTC. Its protein is CASSLAGQSYGYTF.

The V gene is TRBV12-2, the J gene TRBJ2-4; the DNA was not compared with TRBD1, the D call given in the table. TRBV12-2 is assigned pseudogene status. The CDR3 loop spans 15 amino acids. The CDR3 region is CASRSNRVAKNIQYF. DNA for the CDR3: TGTGCAAGTCGCTCAAACAGAGTAGCCAAAAACATTCAGTACTTC.

The V call is TRBV30, the J call TRBJ2-7, with 8 bases identical to TRBD2. Germline trimming cut 2 bases from V and 0 bases from J; bases unmatched to any gene: 6. Germline CDR1 is GTSNPN and CDR2 is SVGIG (reference sequence). The length of the CDR3 is 15 residues. In DNA, the CDR3 is TGTGCCTGGAGTAACCGGGAGGGTCTCTCCTACGAGCAGTACTTC. As protein: CAWSNREGLSYEQYF. Looking up the rest from reference TRBV30 and TRBJ2-7 gives the full variable domain: SQTIHQWPATLVQPVGSPLSLECTVEGTSNPNLYWYRQAAGRGLQLLFYSVGIGQISSEVPQNLSASRPQDRQFILSSKKLLLSDSGFYLCAWSNREGLSYEQYFGPGTRLTVT.

This CDR3 reads CASSRQGEAFF. The DNA of the CDR3 is TGTGCCAGCAGCCGACAGGGAGAAGCTTTCTTT. The gene calls are TRBV7-9 and TRBJ1-1, with 7 bases identical to TRBD1. With 5 bases clipped from V and 8 bases from J, the junction kept 2 bases outside the gene matches. This CDR3 has 11 amino acids. Germline CDR1 SEHNR, CDR2 FQNEAQ (reference sequence).

This sequence joins TRBV28 and TRBJ2-7; 7 bases align to TRBD1. The V gene's germline CDR1 is MDHEN and CDR2 SYDVKM. V trimming: 6 bases; J trimming: 4 bases; junction bases outside the gene matches: 9. This CDR3 comprises 14 residues. As DNA, the CDR3 is TGTGCCAGCAGCGAGACAGGGTCCCAGTACGAGCAGTACTTC. Amino acids: CASSETGSQYEQYF.

J is TRBJ2-1 and V is TRBV7-2; 7 nucleotides align to TRBD2. The V gene end was trimmed by 1 base and the J gene end by 4 bases; junction bases not matched to a gene: 10. This CDR3 is built from 17 residues. Germline V gene sequence: CDR1 SGHTA, CDR2 FQGNSA. Here the CDR3 DNA reads TGTGCCAGCAGCTTAGATCCAGCGGGATCAACTTACAATGAGCAGTTCTTC. Its translation: CASSLDPAGSTYNEQFF.

V is TRBV2 and J is TRBJ1-4, with 10 bases lining up with TRBD1. CDR1 is SNHLY and CDR2 is FYNNEI in the germline V gene. The length of the CDR3 is 15 residues. The V gene end was trimmed by 5 bases and the J gene end by 8 bases; junction bases not matched to a gene: 8. CDR3 nucleotides: TGTGCCAGCAGTCCGCCGGGACAGGGGAACGAAAAACTGTTTTTT. This translates into CASSPPGQGNEKLFF.

The chain employs TRBV2 and TRBJ1-2, with D tentatively TRBD1 (5 bases). The germline gives CDR1 SNHLY, CDR2 FYNNEI. Between the trimmed V and J ends, which lost 0 bases and 8 bases, there was a span of 10 bases. This CDR3 spans 13 amino acids. For the CDR3, the DNA is TGTGCCAGCAGTGAAGCGCTTCGGGGGGGCTACACCTTC. Its protein product is CASSEALRGGYTF.

This sequence joins TRBV19 and TRBJ2-5; a weak D match, TRBD1 (6 bases). Trimming removed 3 bases from V and 1 base from J, with 12 bases in between. Germline assignment: CDR1 LNHDA and CDR2 SQIVND (reference sequence). The CDR3 totals 15 residues. The CDR3 nucleotides are TGTGCCAGTAGTATTAAGACAGGTACCCAAGAGACCCAGTACTTC. This codes for CASSIKTGTQETQYF.

The chain employs TRBV6-5 and TRBJ2-5; D is possibly TRBD2 (6 bases). Germline assignment: CDR1 MNHEY and CDR2 SVGAGI. V lost 5 bases and J 5 bases, leaving 18 bases between the germline ends. The CDR3 consists of 15 residues. The CDR3 nucleotides read TGTGCCAGCAGTCCCGGGGGTCCGCCGTGGGAGACCCAGTACTTC. Translating gives CASSPGGPPWETQYF.

The chain recombines TRBV2 with TRBJ2-2; D unclear. Germline V lookup: CDR1 SNHLY, CDR2 FYNNEI. Trimming stripped 7 bases from V and 6 bases from J, with 6 bases between. The length of the CDR3 is 11 residues. DNA of the CDR3: TGTGCCAGCAAACAAGCCGGGGAGCTGTTTTTT. This gives the protein CASKQAGELFF.

This chain connects TRBV28 to TRBJ1-2, with D maybe TRBD1 (5 bases). The CDR3 sequence is 15 residues long. Germline CDR1 MDHEN, CDR2 SYDVKM. Trimming pared 6 bases from V and 4 bases from J, leaving 18 bases between. Here the CDR3 reads CASRGRWGETYGYTF. CDR3 sequence (DNA): TGTGCCAGCAGAGGGAGATGGGGGGAGACCTATGGCTACACCTTC.

The chain employs TRBV2 and TRBJ2-1, with 7 bases identical to TRBD1. Unmatched junction bases numbered 5, after V lost 4 bases and J lost 2 bases. The germline CDR1 and CDR2 sequences are SNHLY and FYNNEI. The CDR3 runs to 15 residues. The CDR3 reads CASSGGQGAYNEQFF. DNA of the CDR3: TGTGCCAGCAGTGGTGGTCAGGGGGCCTACAATGAGCAGTTCTTC.

The chain uses TRBV30 and TRBJ1-3; D is uncertain. The CDR3 sequence is 12 residues long. The germline V and J ends were trimmed by 3 bases and 2 bases, with 5 bases remaining between them. Germline values: CDR1 GTSNPN, CDR2 SVGIG (reference sequence). The CDR3 is CAWRVAGNTIYF. CDR3 in DNA: TGTGCCTGGAGGGTAGCTGGAAACACCATATATTTT.

The V gene is TRBV5-1, the J gene TRBJ2-3; 7 bases line up with TRBD1. V lost 4 bases to trimming and J lost 0 bases; unmatched junction nucleotides: 17. Germline V gene lookup returns CDR1 SGHRS and CDR2 YFSETQ. CDR3 length: 19 amino acids. CDR3 sequence: CASSPGTAPGRHSTDTQYF. CDR3 bases: TGCGCCAGCAGCCCGGGGACAGCCCCCGGGCGGCATAGCACAGATACGCAGTATTTT.

The V gene is TRBV3-1 (or the pseudogene TRBV3-2), the J gene TRBJ1-4; 11 bases are shared with TRBD1. Germline V gene sequence: CDR1 LGHDT, CDR2 YNNKEL (reference sequence). V shed 4 bases, J shed 8 bases, and the junction held 6 bases outside the gene matches. The CDR3 spans 15 residues. CDR3 residues: CASSLGQGAGEKLFF. CDR3 DNA: TGTGCCAGCAGCCTCGGACAGGGGGCTGGGGAAAAACTGTTTTTT.